Listed here are 25 T cell receptor beta chains from one sample, sequenced in a study of T-cell reconstitution after alpha-beta-depleted transplantation in children. The authors prepared the TCRbeta library with unique molecular identifiers. TCRdb recomputed calls from the PCR reads with MiXCR, one row per CDR3 protein. Among 200,000 to 250,000 distinct CDR3 sequences listed, roughly 10% were seen once. The sequences come from PBMCs, collected before TCRalphabeta/CD19-depleted stem cell transplant. These receptors were taken from a child younger than two with acute myeloid leukemia, due to receive a stem cell transplant.

This clonotype was recorded many times. The chain carries TRBV6-5 and TRBJ2-7; D possibly corresponds to TRBD1 (5 bases). There are 14 residues in the CDR3. Germline values: CDR1 MNHEY, CDR2 SVGAGI. V dropped 0 bases and J dropped 2 bases, with 8 bases sitting between them. CDR3 region: CASSYSIQAYEQYF. CDR3 bases: TGTGCCAGCAGTTACTCGATACAGGCCTACGAGCAGTACTTC.

This sequence joins TRBV21-1 and TRBJ2-7. TRBV21-1 is marked as a pseudogene. The CDR3 extends over 10 amino acids. The CDR3, as DNA: TGTGCCAGCGAACCCTACGAGCAGTACTTC. Translating it yields CASEPYEQYF.

This clonotype has at least ten counts. This chain links TRBV18 with TRBJ1-1, with D perhaps TRBD1 (5 bases). V lost 1 base and J lost 3, with 9 bases in between. Germline V gene lookup returns CDR1 KGHSH and CDR2 LQKENI. CDR3 length: 14 residues. CDR3 residues: CASSPRRGDTEAFF. The CDR3 nucleotides are TGTGCCAGCTCACCACGGAGGGGAGACACTGAAGCTTTCTTT. The full variable domain, in which reference TRBV18 and TRBJ1-1 provide the parts outside the CDR3, is NAGVMQNPRHLVRRRGQEARLRCSPMKGHSHVYWYRQLPEEGLKFMVYLQKENIIDESGMPKERFSAEFPKEGPSILRIQQVVRGDSAAYFCASSPRRGDTEAFFGQGTRLTVV.

This clonotype came up many times. CDR3 loop: CASSPTENEKLFF. The CDR3 bases are TGTGCCAGCAGTCCGACAGAAAATGAAAAACTGTTTTTT. The chain combines TRBV6-2 or TRBV6-3 with TRBJ1-4, with D tentatively TRBD1 (5 bases). V lost 5 bases, J lost 5 bases, and 9 bases lay in between. The CDR3 is 13 amino acids. Per the germline V gene, CDR1 is MNHEY and CDR2 is SVGEGT.

This clonotype was detected many times. The chain has TRBV20-1 and TRBJ1-5; D not certain. This CDR3 contains 12 residues. V shed 0 bases and J shed 11 bases, with 11 bases lying between them. CDR1 is DFQATT and CDR2 is SNEGSKA in the germline V gene (reference sequence). CDR3 amino acids: CSAREDRDAQHF. CDR3 coding DNA: TGCAGTGCTAGAGAAGACCGAGATGCCCAGCATTTT.

CDR3 loop: CASGDRGRLNTEAFF. The CDR3 DNA is TGTGCCAGCGGGGACAGGGGACGTCTTAACACTGAAGCTTTCTTT. This chain links TRBV19 with TRBJ1-1, with 10 positions matching TRBD1. The CDR3 totals 15 residues. Germline V gene sequence: CDR1 LNHDA, CDR2 SQIVND (reference sequence). The V gene end was trimmed by 9 bases and the J gene end by 2 bases; junction bases not matched to a gene: 9.

On this clonotype: A much larger clone differs from this one at a single base, so this may be a read error. The rearrangement uses TRBV7-2 and TRBJ2-7; TRBD1 agrees at 8 bases. V was pared by 3 bases and J by 3 bases, with 7 bases of the junction left unmatched. Germline lookup yields CDR1 SGHTA and CDR2 FQGNSA. The CDR3 loop spans 15 amino acids. The CDR3 loop reads CASSFGRGRIYEQYF. The DNA for the CDR3 is TGTGCCAGCAGCTTTGGCAGGGGGCGCATCTACGAGCAGTACTTC.

The chain employs TRBV10-3 and TRBJ2-7; possibly TRBD1 for D (6 bases). The CDR3 runs 11 residues. The germline V gene has CDR1 ENHRY and CDR2 SYGVKD. Trimming stripped 7 bases from V and 6 bases from J, with 10 bases between. CDR3: CAIKDSREQYF. The DNA of the CDR3 is TGTGCCATCAAGGACAGCCGCGAGCAGTACTTC.

This clonotype was seen many times. The V call is TRBV19, the J call TRBJ2-1, with unresolved D. V shed 7 bases and J shed 7 bases, with 11 bases lying between them. The CDR3 covers 12 residues. In germline, CDR1 is LNHDA, CDR2 SQIVND (reference sequence). The CDR3 DNA reads as TGTGCCAGTACCACGCGAATTAATGAGCAGTTCTTC. This encodes CASTTRINEQFF.

Many counts were recorded for this clonotype. The rearrangement joins TRBV12-3 or TRBV12-4 to TRBJ2-7; TRBD2 agrees at 14 bases. CDR3 length: 15 residues. V shed 5 bases, J shed 5 bases, and the junction held 5 bases outside the gene matches. The CDR3 DNA is TGTGCCAGCAGTGCGGGACTAGCGGGAGTGCACGAGCAGTACTTC. Translation gives CASSAGLAGVHEQYF.

In its sample, this clonotype was seen once. A much larger clone lies one base from this, so it may be a read error. The chain employs TRBV18 and TRBJ2-1; no firm D call. This CDR3 comprises 13 residues. The V gene's germline CDR1 is KGHSH and CDR2 LQKENI. The V gene lost 10 bases and the J gene lost 3 bases, with 13 bases spanning the gap. Here the CDR3 DNA reads TGTGCCATCTCCCCAGGAGTCTACAATGAGCAGTTCTTC. Its protein product is CAISPGVYNEQFF. Complete variable domain (other parts from reference TRBV18 and TRBJ2-1): NAGVMQNPRHLVRRRGQEARLRCSPMKGHSHVYWYRQLPEEGLKFMVYLQKENIIDESGMPKERFSAEFPKEGPSILRIQQVVRGDSAAYFCAISPGVYNEQFFGPGTRLTVL.

This clonotype was seen many times. The chain joins TRBV15 to TRBJ2-3; 14 nucleotides line up with TRBD2. V shed 1 base and J 6 bases; nucleotides not matched to a gene: 6. The CDR3 is made up of 17 amino acids. Germline V gene data show CDR1 as LNHNV and CDR2 as YYDKDF (reference sequence). The CDR3 DNA follows: TGTGCCACCAGCAGAGCGCCGGGACTAGCGGGAGAGGATACGCAGTATTTT. Protein: CATSRAPGLAGEDTQYF.

This clonotype was counted many times. V gene TRBV7-2 combines with J gene TRBJ2-1; 8 nucleotides line up with TRBD2. The germline gives CDR1 SGHTA, CDR2 FQGNSA. V dropped 5 bases and J dropped 7; count of bases not matched to a gene: 16. CDR3 length equals 17 residues. CDR3 coding DNA: TGTGCCAGCAGCCCTCCACGAGCGGGCGGGAGGATGAATGAGCAGTTCTTC. It specifies CASSPPRAGGRMNEQFF. The full variable domain, its missing parts supplied by reference TRBV7-2 and TRBJ2-1, is GAGVSQSPSNKVTEKGKDVELRCDPISGHTALYWYRQSLGQGLEFLIYFQGNSAPDKSGLPSDRFSAERTGGSVSTLTIQRTQQEDSAVYLCASSPPRAGGRMNEQFFGPGTRLTVL.

This clonotype has at least ten counts. The chain combines TRBV12-3 or TRBV12-4 with TRBJ2-3; 10 nucleotides match TRBD2. The CDR3 is 15 amino acids. V was clipped by 7 bases and J by 7 bases; unmatched bases: 11. The CDR3 sequence: CASTSAGGPGNTQYF. Written as DNA, the CDR3 is TGTGCCAGCACCTCAGCGGGGGGGCCAGGGAATACGCAGTATTTT.

This clonotype occurred many times. The chain recombines TRBV5-1 with TRBJ1-1, with a weak D call TRBD1 (5 bases). Per the germline V gene, CDR1 is SGHRS and CDR2 is YFSETQ. With 1 base removed from V and 2 bases from J, the gap between germline ends came to 12 bases. The CDR3 runs to 15 residues. CDR3 sequence: CASSLIPQGNTEAFF. CDR3 sequence (DNA): TGCGCCAGCAGCTTGATCCCCCAGGGCAACACTGAAGCTTTCTTT. Complete variable domain (other parts from reference TRBV5-1 and TRBJ1-1): KAGVTQTPRYLIKTRGQQVTLSCSPISGHRSVSWYQQTPGQGLQFLFEYFSETQRNKGNFPGRFSGRQFSNSRSEMNVSTLELGDSALYLCASSLIPQGNTEAFFGQGTRLTVV.

In its sample, this clonotype was seen many times. J is TRBJ2-2 and V is TRBV5-1; TRBD1 might be the D (6 bases). There are 14 residues in the CDR3. V was pared by 4 bases and J by 6 bases, with 13 bases between. From germline, CDR1 is SGHRS and CDR2 YFSETQ. The CDR3 protein is CASSPDRTSGELFF. For the CDR3, the DNA is TGCGCCAGCAGCCCGGACAGAACGTCCGGGGAGCTGTTTTTT.

This clonotype was recorded a few times. The chain links TRBV20-1 to TRBJ2-1, with TRBD2 identical over 7 bases. CDR3 length: 15 residues. CDR1 is DFQATT, CDR2 SNEGSKA, per germline (reference sequence). V shed 3 bases and J 4 bases; nucleotides not matched to a gene: 9. For the CDR3, the DNA is TGCAGTGCTAGCCGCCCGGGCGGGGGTTACAATGAGCAGTTCTTC. This codes for CSASRPGGGYNEQFF.

This clonotype showed up many times. This chain links TRBV12-3 or TRBV12-4 with TRBJ1-5; TRBD1 aligns across 9 bases. The CDR3 spans 15 residues. The J segment lost 7 bases and the V segment lost 8 bases, leaving 12 bases of the junction unmatched. The chain's CDR3 is CASGRLDRGGQPQHF. The DNA of the CDR3 is TGTGCCAGCGGAAGACTGGACAGGGGAGGACAGCCCCAGCATTTT.

This clonotype was seen more than once but under ten times. The rearrangement joins TRBV4-2 to TRBJ2-3, with D hard to call. Germline assignment: CDR1 LGHNA and CDR2 YNFKEQ. This CDR3 comprises 16 residues. Trimming left V 1 base short and J 10 bases short, with 21 bases between. The CDR3 DNA is TGTGCCAGCAGCCAAGGGTGGTTAGCAATTCAGCGCGCGCAGTATTTT. The encoded protein is CASSQGWLAIQRAQYF.

Points on this clonotype: The germline gene is not matched at one end of the junction; a read error may be the cause. The V and J genes are TRBV5-1 and TRBJ1-2; D remains ambiguous. CDR3 size: 12 residues. Germline V CDR1 and CDR2: SGHRS, YFSETQ. The CDR3 coding sequence is TGCGCCAGCAGCTTGGATCGGGATGGCCACACCTTC. This encodes CASSLDRDGHTF.

The V gene is TRBV28, the J gene TRBJ2-3; D is possibly TRBD2 (5 bases). Between the trimmed V and J ends, which lost 6 bases and 0 bases, there was a span of 19 bases. This CDR3 region has 17 residues. Germline CDR1 reads MDHEN; CDR2 reads SYDVKM. The CDR3 region has the DNA TGTGCCAGCAGCCTGGCATCCGGGCGAGGGAGCACAGATACGCAGTATTTT. Translating it yields CASSLASGRGSTDTQYF.

This clonotype was counted at least ten times. This chain links TRBV10-2 with TRBJ2-1; D unresolved. V was pared by 3 bases and J by 8 bases, with 17 bases between. The V gene's germline CDR1 is WSHSY and CDR2 SAAADI. This CDR3 has 15 residues. The CDR3 region is CASSERLPPGYEQFF. Written as DNA, the CDR3 is TGCGCCAGCAGTGAAAGGCTACCTCCTGGGTATGAGCAGTTCTTC.

The sample holds many counts of this clonotype. The V and J genes are TRBV20-1 and TRBJ2-3; 10 bases are shared with TRBD1. Trimming at V came to 0 bases and at J to 0 bases, leaving 3 bases not matched to a gene. This CDR3 is built from 16 residues. CDR1 is DFQATT and CDR2 is SNEGSKA in the germline V gene (reference sequence). CDR3 loop: CSARDRTGGSTDTQYF. The CDR3 nucleotides read TGCAGTGCTAGAGACAGGACAGGGGGTAGCACAGATACGCAGTATTTT.

This clonotype was recorded at least ten times. At one of its ends the junction is not consistent with the germline gene, which may arise from a read error. The rearrangement links TRBV4-1 to TRBJ2-7; D may be TRBD1 (6 bases). The CDR3 is 13 residues long. The germline V gene has CDR1 MGHRA and CDR2 YSYEKL. The CDR3 loop reads CASSQQGSYEQYF. CDR3 in DNA: TGTGCCAGCAGCCAACAGGGCTCCTACGAGCAGTACTTC.

This clonotype has ten or more counts. This chain connects TRBV18 to TRBJ1-1; 8 positions match TRBD1. J was trimmed by 10 bases and V by 5 bases; bases with no gene match: 15. The CDR3 length is 15 residues. Germline CDR1 reads KGHSH; CDR2 reads LQKENI. The CDR3 region has the DNA TGTGCCAGCTCATCCCAACAGGGGGACTCCCGGGGAGCTTTCTTT. Residues: CASSSQQGDSRGAFF.